What follows describes a single TCR beta chain. TCRdb keeps only in-frame clones here, not all; method: immunoSEQ multiplex PCR. Seen here are around 320,000 clones, about nine tenths observed once, and the top ten hold approximately 2.4%. The record originates from a study of blood T cell repertoires in COVID-19. Turning to the study itself: Both acute and convalescent COVID-19 samples were obtained from the United States, Italy and Spain.

The clonotype comes from a man in his late teens or twenties with active or convalescent COVID-19. Sample: peripheral blood.

The CDR3 reads CASKGGSRGMNTEAFF. The CDR3 region has the DNA TGTGCCAGCAAGGGAGGGAGCAGGGGAATGAACACTGAAGCTTTCTTT. The rearrangement links TRBV28 to TRBJ1-1; possibly TRBD1 for D (6 bases). Germline loops: CDR1 MDHEN, CDR2 SYDVKM. The CDR3 has 16 amino acids. With 7 bases removed from V and 0 bases from J, the gap between germline ends came to 18 bases.